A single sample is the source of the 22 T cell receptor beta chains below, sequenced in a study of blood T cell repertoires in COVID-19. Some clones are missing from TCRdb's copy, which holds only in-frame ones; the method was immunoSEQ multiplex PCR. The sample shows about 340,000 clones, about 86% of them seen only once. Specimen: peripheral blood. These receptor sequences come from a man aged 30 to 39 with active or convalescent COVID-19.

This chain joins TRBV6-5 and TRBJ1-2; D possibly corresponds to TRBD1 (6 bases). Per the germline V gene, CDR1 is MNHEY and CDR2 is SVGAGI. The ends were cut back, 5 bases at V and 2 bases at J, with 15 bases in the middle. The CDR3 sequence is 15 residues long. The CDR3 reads CASSIAGTRNYGYTF. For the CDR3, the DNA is TGTGCCAGCAGTATCGCCGGGACACGGAACTATGGCTACACCTTC.

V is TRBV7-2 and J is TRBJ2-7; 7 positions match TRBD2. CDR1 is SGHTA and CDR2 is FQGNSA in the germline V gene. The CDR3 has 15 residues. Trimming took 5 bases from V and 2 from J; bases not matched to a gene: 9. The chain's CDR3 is CASSPNSGQTYEQYF. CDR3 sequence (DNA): TGTGCCAGCAGCCCGAATAGCGGGCAGACCTACGAGCAGTACTTC.

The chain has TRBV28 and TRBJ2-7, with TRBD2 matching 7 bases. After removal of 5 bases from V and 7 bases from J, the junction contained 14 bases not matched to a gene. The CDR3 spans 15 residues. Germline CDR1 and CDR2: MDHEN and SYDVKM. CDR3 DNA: TGTGCCAGCAGTCTCAGCGGGACCCGTTCTGGAGAGCAGTACTTC. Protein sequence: CASSLSGTRSGEQYF. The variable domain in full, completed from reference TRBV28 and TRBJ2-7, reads DVKVTQSSRYLVKRTGEKVFLECVQDMDHENMFWYRQDPGLGLRLIYFSYDVKMKEKGDIPEGYSVSREKKERFSLILESASTNQTSMYLCASSLSGTRSGEQYFGPGTRLTVT.

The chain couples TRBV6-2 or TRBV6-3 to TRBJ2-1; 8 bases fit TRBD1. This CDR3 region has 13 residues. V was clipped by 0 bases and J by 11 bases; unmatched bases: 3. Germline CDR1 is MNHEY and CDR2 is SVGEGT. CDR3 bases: TGTGCCAGCAGTTACTCGACAGGGGACCAGCAGTTCTTC. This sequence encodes CASSYSTGDQQFF.

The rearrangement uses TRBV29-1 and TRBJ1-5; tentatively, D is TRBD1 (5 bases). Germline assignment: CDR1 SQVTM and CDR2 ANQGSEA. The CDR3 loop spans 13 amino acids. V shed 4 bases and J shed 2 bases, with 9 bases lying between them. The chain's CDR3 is CSVAGWGNQPQHF. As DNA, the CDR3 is TGCAGCGTTGCAGGGTGGGGCAATCAGCCCCAGCATTTT. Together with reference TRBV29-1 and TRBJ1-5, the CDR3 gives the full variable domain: SAVISQKPSRDICQRGTSLTIQCQVDSQVTMMFWYRQQPGQSLTLIATANQGSEATYESGFVIDKFPISRPNLTFSTLTVSNMSPEDSSIYLCSVAGWGNQPQHFGDGTRLSIL.

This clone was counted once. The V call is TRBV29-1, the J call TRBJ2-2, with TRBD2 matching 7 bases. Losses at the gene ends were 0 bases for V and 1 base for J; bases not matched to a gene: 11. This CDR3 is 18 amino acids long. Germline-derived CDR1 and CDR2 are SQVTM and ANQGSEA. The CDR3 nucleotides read TGCAGCGTTGAAGATAATGTGATAGCGGGCGAGAACACCGGGGAGCTGTTTTTT. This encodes CSVEDNVIAGENTGELFF.

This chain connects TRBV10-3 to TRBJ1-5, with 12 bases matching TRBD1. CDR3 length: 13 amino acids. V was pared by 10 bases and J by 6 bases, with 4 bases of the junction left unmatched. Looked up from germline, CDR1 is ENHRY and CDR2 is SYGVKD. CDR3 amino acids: CATGTGGGQPQHF. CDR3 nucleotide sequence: TGTGCCACCGGGACAGGGGGCGGTCAGCCCCAGCATTTT.

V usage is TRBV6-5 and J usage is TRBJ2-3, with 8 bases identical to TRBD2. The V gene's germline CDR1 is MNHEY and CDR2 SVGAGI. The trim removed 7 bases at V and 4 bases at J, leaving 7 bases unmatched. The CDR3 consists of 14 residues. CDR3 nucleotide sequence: TGTGCCAGCACCAAAGCGGGGGTTCCAGATACGCAGTATTTT. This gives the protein CASTKAGVPDTQYF.

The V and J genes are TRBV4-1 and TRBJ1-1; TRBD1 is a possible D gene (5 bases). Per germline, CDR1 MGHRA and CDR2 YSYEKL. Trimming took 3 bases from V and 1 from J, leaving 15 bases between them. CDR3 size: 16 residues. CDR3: CASSHLLTGRNTEAFF. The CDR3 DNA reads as TGCGCCAGCAGCCATTTACTTACAGGTAGGAACACTGAAGCTTTCTTT.

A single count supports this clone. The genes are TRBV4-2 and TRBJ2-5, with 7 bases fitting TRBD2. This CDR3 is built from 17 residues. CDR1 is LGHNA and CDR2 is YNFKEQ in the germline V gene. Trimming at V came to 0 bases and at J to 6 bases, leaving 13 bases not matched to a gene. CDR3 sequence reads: CASSQDLGRGSAQTQYF. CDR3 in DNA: TGTGCCAGCAGCCAAGATTTGGGGCGGGGGTCCGCGCAGACCCAGTACTTC.

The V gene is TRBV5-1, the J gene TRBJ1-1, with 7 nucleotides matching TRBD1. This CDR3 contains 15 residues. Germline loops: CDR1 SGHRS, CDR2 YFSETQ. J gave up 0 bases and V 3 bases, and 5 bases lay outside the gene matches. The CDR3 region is CASSSWDRLNTEAFF. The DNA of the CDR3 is TGCGCCAGCAGCTCCTGGGACAGATTGAACACTGAAGCTTTCTTT.

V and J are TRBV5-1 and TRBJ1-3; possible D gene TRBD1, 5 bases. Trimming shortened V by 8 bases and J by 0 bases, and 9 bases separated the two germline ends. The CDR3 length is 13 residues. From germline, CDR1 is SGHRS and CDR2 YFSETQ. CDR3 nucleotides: TGCGCCAGGACAGCTACCTCTGGAAACACCATATATTTT. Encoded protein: CARTATSGNTIYF.

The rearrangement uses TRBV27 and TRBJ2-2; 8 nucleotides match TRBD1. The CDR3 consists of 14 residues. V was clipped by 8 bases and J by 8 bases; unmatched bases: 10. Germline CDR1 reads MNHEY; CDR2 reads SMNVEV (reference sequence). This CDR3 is CASGQGVGFGELFF. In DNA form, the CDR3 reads TGTGCCAGCGGACAGGGAGTAGGTTTTGGGGAGCTGTTTTTT.

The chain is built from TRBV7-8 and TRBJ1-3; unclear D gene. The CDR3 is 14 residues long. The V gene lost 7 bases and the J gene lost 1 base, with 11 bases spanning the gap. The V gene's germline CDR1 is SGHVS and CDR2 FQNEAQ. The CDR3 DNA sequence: TGTGCCAGCACCCAACGAGGGTCTGGAAACACCATATATTTT. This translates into CASTQRGSGNTIYF.

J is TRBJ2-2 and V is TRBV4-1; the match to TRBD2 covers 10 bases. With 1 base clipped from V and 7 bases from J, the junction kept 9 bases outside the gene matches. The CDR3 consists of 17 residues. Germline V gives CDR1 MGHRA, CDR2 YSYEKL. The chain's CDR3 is CASSQVKAGGHVGELFF. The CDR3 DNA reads TGCGCCAGCAGCCAAGTGAAAGCGGGGGGGCATGTCGGGGAGCTGTTTTTT.

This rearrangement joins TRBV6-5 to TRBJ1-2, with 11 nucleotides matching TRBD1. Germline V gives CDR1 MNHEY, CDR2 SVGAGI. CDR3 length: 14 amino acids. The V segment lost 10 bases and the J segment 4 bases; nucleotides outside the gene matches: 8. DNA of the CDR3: TGTGCCATCAGGGGACAGGGGGTAATCTATGGCTACACCTTC. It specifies CAIRGQGVIYGYTF.

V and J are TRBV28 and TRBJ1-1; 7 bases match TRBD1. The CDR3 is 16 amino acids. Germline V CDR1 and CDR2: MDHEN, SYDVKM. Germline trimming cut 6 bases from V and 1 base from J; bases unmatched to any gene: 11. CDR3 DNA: TGTGCCAGCAGCCAAGGGACAGCAAGCCGGAACACTGAAGCTTTCTTT. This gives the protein CASSQGTASRNTEAFF.

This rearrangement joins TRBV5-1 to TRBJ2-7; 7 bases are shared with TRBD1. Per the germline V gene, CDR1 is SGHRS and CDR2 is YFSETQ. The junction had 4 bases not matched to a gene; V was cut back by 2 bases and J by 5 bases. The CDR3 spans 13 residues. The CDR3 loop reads CASSFGQDHEQYF. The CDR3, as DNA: TGCGCCAGCAGCTTCGGACAGGATCACGAGCAGTACTTC.

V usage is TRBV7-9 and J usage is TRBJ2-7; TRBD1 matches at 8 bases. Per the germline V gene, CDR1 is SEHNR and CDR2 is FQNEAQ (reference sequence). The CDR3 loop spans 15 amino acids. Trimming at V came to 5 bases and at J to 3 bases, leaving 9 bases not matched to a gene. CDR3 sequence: CASSPSGQDLYEQYF. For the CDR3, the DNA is TGTGCCAGCAGCCCTTCGGGACAGGACCTCTACGAGCAGTACTTC.

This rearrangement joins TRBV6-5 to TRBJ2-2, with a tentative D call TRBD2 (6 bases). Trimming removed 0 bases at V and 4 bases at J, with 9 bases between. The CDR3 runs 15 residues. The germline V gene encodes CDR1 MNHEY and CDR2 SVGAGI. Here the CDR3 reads CASSYSARGTGELFF. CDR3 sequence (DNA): TGTGCCAGCAGTTACTCGGCGCGGGGCACCGGGGAGCTGTTTTTT.

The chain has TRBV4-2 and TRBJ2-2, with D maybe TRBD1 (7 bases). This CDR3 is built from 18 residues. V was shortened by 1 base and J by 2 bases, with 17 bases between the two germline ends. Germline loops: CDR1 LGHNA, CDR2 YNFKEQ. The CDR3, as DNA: TGTGCCAGCAGCCAAGTCCAGGGGGGTACCCTAAACACCGGGGAGCTGTTTTTT. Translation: CASSQVQGGTLNTGELFF.

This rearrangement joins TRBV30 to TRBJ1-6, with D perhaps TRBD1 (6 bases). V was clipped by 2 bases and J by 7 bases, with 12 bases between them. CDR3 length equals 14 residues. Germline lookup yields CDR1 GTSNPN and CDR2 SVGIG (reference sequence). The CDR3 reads CAWSSPDRNSPLHF. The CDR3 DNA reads TGTGCCTGGAGTTCCCCGGACAGAAATTCACCCCTCCACTTT.